This T cell receptor beta chain originates from a study of shared clonotypes between healthy human individuals (dated by TCRdb to the early 2020s). Context from the whole study: The cohort included a few men and a couple of women between 18 and 49 years of age. To estimate repertoire size and how much clonotypes are shared between individuals, the study performed deep sequencing of blood TCR repertoires from a few healthy adults. Libraries were prepared and TCR repertoires were sequenced by different laboratories using diverse techniques, in order to increase sequencing depth and limit assay-specific biases. For each donor, three plates each were used for CD4 naive and CD4 memory, two plates were used for CD8 naive, and one plate was used for CD8 memory. Between about 0.8 and 9 billion PBMCs per donor were obtained by leukapheresis.

Beyond this particular receptor, the publication reports: Pairwise subsampling indicated that sequencing depth was expected to affect the degree of clonotype sharing among donors. Compared with non-shared clonotypes, the clonotypes found in all four sorted-subset donors had higher generation probabilities. Even with the large sequencing depth, rarefaction of the sorted-subset datasets indicated that sequencing was incomplete. About 5% of naive CD4, 3.5% of naive CD8, about 2.1% of memory CD4, and about 0.4% of memory CD8 clonotypes were shared across several donors. Because the study included a small number of donors, the genetic and exposure-history diversity represented was limited. Naive subsets generally had larger estimated clonotype richness than memory subsets did. Only blood was sampled, and tissue TCR repertoires likely differ from those in blood.

This clone was seen a single time. The clone's antigen remains unknown. Base-call qualities are not available, and no considerably larger clone is one nucleotide away. CD8 naive samples were obtained by positive selection for CCR7 among CD45RO-negative cells, yielding a CD45RA+CCR7+ population from which TemRA cells were excluded. The donors were healthy, HIV-negative adults with no recently reported acute infections or vaccinations. All donors were Caucasian adults living in Nashville, Tennessee, USA. Blood was obtained by leukapheresis, after which PBMCs were separated by Ficoll-Histopaque density gradient centrifugation and cryopreserved in liquid nitrogen vapor phase. Purity and quantity of every magnetically sorted T cell population were checked by analytical flow cytometry. Genomic DNA was isolated from each sorted fraction and quantified by UV absorbance on a Nanodrop 2000c. CDR3 length: 16 amino acids, cysteine to phenylalanine. Only CDR3 DNA remains: 48 bases, in frame from the first base. CDR1 and CDR2 are drawn from the germline V gene (reference sequence): LNHNV, YYDKDF. Relative to germline, V is 0 bases shorter and J is 3 bases shorter, with 14 bases between their ends.

Using the deep immunoSEQ assay, TCR CDR3 regions were amplified from genomic DNA by multiplex PCR. Genomic DNA extracted from each cell subset was distributed evenly over all wells of several immunoSEQ 96-well plates, and each plate served as one replicate. Each replicate PCR for sorted subsets received around 210 ng genomic DNA, equal to tens of thousands of T cell genomes. Purified libraries were measured with a Qubit 3.0 fluorometer, size-checked on a Bioanalyzer 2100, and measured again with the KAPA Library Quantification kit. Every immunoSEQ 96-well plate was sequenced on a dedicated single-read 150-cycle Illumina NextSeq 550 flow cell. Turning to the authors' computational methods: The immunoSEQ output contained only junctional sequences without quality scores, so filtering could not match that applied to full-length reads. Sequences were annotated with PyIR, a Python wrapper for IgBLAST v1.9, and V/J genes and CDR3 were assigned using IMGT germline references. Reads with weak V/J assignments (E-value above 1e-6), missing CDR3, stop codons, out-of-frame junctions, or ambiguous translated residues were removed. V3J clonotypes were defined as sequences sharing an identical inferred V gene, J gene, and CDR3 amino acid sequence. Percentage overlap between repertoires was calculated by dividing the number of shared unique clonotypes by the size of the smaller repertoire. Repertoire richness was assessed with RTK rarefaction, the Chao1 estimator, and Recon v2.1 estimates of unobserved clonotypes. Generation probabilities were computed with OLGA for all TCRbeta clonotypes obtained by the gDNA method from several donors. TCRdb limited this immuneACCESS table to in-frame rearrangements with V and J called. A share of clones is missing; checked studies link under half to unresolved V genes, and the rest is unexplained. The DNA gave D and trimming, while V, J and clone size come from that table. The sample table shows hundreds of thousands of clones, and 80% to 95% are seen once. The ten largest clones capture nearly 25% of the sample.

The TCR sequence derives from a man aged 30-40 years in good health. Sequenced input: naive CD8+ T cells sorted from blood. The label giving this sample's cell subset or site can be read as: CD45RA+CCR7+. The chain was built from TRBV15 and TRBJ1-1; no D segment can be confidently identified. The CDR3 reads as follows: CATSRDFGSKYTEAFF. The bases read TGTGCCACCAGCAGAGATTTTGGCTCGAAGTACACTGAAGCTTTCTTT.